The 27 T cell receptor beta chains reported below all come from one sample, sequenced in a study of T cells in Graves' hyperthyroidism and ophthalmopathy. Regions amplified from RNA transcripts were the TCR beta CDR3 regions. A first-round RT-PCR of the TCR CDR3 used the HTBI primer set. TCRdb re-called the multiplex PCR reads through MiXCR, storing one row per CDR3 protein. The sample has 95,000 to 100,000 distinct CDR3 sequences; 51% are singletons. Input material: blood. These receptors were obtained from a woman aged 40 to 50 with Graves' hyperthyroidism.

About this clonotype: A much larger clone lies a single base off, so this may be a read error. The chain couples TRBV14 to TRBJ2-5; 7 nucleotides match TRBD2. Germline V gives CDR1 SGHDN, CDR2 FVKESK. This CDR3 is 14 amino acids long. The CDR3 loop is CASSPWSSGETQHF. Here the CDR3 DNA reads TGTGCCAGCTCACCCTGGTCTAGCGGAGAGACCCAGCACTTC.

There are many counts of this clonotype. The chain recombines TRBV19 with TRBJ1-2; D possibly corresponds to TRBD1 (5 bases). CDR3 size: 16 residues. Per the germline V gene, CDR1 is LNHDA and CDR2 is SQIVND (reference sequence). The V end was cut by 3 bases, the J end by 2 bases, with 16 bases between. Written as DNA, the CDR3 is TGTGCCAGTAGTATCTGGTCAAGGGGACTGAACTATGGCTACACCTTC. The encoded protein is CASSIWSRGLNYGYTF. Supplemented by reference TRBV19 and TRBJ1-2, the full variable domain reads DGGITQSPKYLFRKEGQNVTLSCEQNLNHDAMYWYRQDPGQGLRLIYYSQIVNDFQKGDIAEGYSVSREKKESFPLTVTSAQKNPTAFYLCASSIWSRGLNYGYTFGSGTRLTVV.

This chain uses TRBV20-1 with TRBJ2-3; no reliable D call. V was pared by 0 bases and J by 3 bases, with 7 bases between. Germline CDR1 reads DFQATT; CDR2 reads SNEGSKA (reference sequence). This CDR3 is 13 amino acids long. CDR3 DNA sequence: TGCAGTGCTAGAGACCTCAGGACAGATACGCAGTATTTT. Translated, it gives CSARDLRTDTQYF.

For this clonotype: The DNA is omitted, as the CDR3 cannot be located on it reliably, and the CDR3 follows TCRdb's listing. The V gene is TRBV19, the J gene TRBJ2-2; the table's D call TRBD1 went unverified against the DNA. Germline V CDR1 and CDR2: LNHDA, SQIVND (reference sequence). A total of 14 residues make up the CDR3, ends included. The CDR3 spells CASSLAGEAGSCFF.

This clonotype was detected many times. The rearrangement links TRBV7-8 to TRBJ2-7, with a tentative D call TRBD2 (6 bases). The CDR3 totals 14 residues. V was clipped by 5 bases and J by 3 bases, with 14 bases between them. Germline lookup yields CDR1 SGHVS and CDR2 FQNEAQ. The CDR3 loop reads CASSHGGGSYEQYF. For the CDR3, the DNA is TGTGCCAGCAGCCACGGGGGTGGGAGCTACGAGCAGTACTTC.

This clonotype has ten or more counts. The chain carries TRBV20-1 and TRBJ1-5, with D possibly being TRBD1 (5 bases). CDR1 is DFQATT and CDR2 is SNEGSKA in the germline V gene (reference sequence). V lost 3 bases, J lost 1 base, and 19 bases lay in between. CDR3 length: 17 amino acids. As DNA, the CDR3 is TGCAGTGCTAGTGGCCAGGGATGGGTTAGCAGCAATCAGCCCCAGCATTTT. Amino acid sequence: CSASGQGWVSSNQPQHF.

This chain joins TRBV7-7 and TRBJ2-2; D is perhaps TRBD2 (5 bases). V shed 6 bases and J shed 5 bases, with 7 bases lying between them. Germline CDR1 and CDR2: SSHAT and FNYEAQ (reference sequence). This CDR3 comprises 12 residues. This chain's CDR3 is CASSEGTGELFF. The CDR3 bases are TGTGCCAGCAGTGAGGGAACCGGGGAGCTGTTTTTT.

This clonotype was seen at least ten times. The genes are TRBV6-5 and TRBJ2-7; TRBD2 matches 10 bases. CDR3 length: 14 amino acids. The V segment lost 0 bases and the J segment 6 bases; nucleotides outside the gene matches: 2. CDR1 and CDR2 from the germline V gene are MNHEY and SVGAGI. The CDR3 reads CASSYSGLATEQYF. Here the CDR3 DNA reads TGTGCCAGCAGTTACTCGGGACTAGCGACCGAGCAGTACTTC.

Regarding this clonotype: The junction departs from the called germline gene at one end, perhaps through a read error. V is TRBV20-1 and J is TRBJ2-7, with D perhaps matching TRBD1 (6 bases). This CDR3 region has 12 residues. CDR1 is DFQATT and CDR2 is SNEGSKA in the germline V gene (reference sequence). CDR3 bases: TGCAGTGCGAGAGAGGACAGCTACGAGCAGTACTTC. This gives the protein CSAREDSYEQYF.

V and J are TRBV9 and TRBJ2-2; D is possibly TRBD1 (5 bases). CDR1 is SGDLS, CDR2 YYNGEE, per germline. With 0 bases removed from V and 4 bases from J, the gap between germline ends came to 7 bases. This CDR3 is 14 amino acids long. The CDR3 DNA follows: TGTGCCAGCAGCGTAGCAGGGCCCACCGGGGAGCTGTTTTTT. This sequence encodes CASSVAGPTGELFF.

V is TRBV7-2 and J is TRBJ2-2; 7 nucleotides agree with TRBD2. Germline CDR1 SGHTA, CDR2 FQGNSA. Trimming cost V 0 bases and J 4 bases; bases outside gene matches: 2. The CDR3 loop spans 15 amino acids. In DNA form, the CDR3 reads TGTGCCAGCAGCTTAGCGGGAGGGCCCACCGGGGAGCTGTTTTTT. Its protein is CASSLAGGPTGELFF.

There are many counts of this clonotype. CDR3 protein: CASSLQGARSTGELFF. As DNA, the CDR3 is TGCGCCAGCAGTTTACAGGGGGCTCGGAGCACCGGGGAGCTGTTTTTT. This sequence joins TRBV5-1 and TRBJ2-2; the match to TRBD1 covers 9 bases. The CDR3 runs to 16 residues. V lost 5 bases and J lost 4; bases outside the gene matches: 9. Per germline, CDR1 SGHRS and CDR2 YFSETQ.

The V gene is TRBV28, the J gene TRBJ1-1, with D perhaps TRBD1 (6 bases). Germline V gene lookup returns CDR1 MDHEN and CDR2 SYDVKM. This CDR3 contains 14 residues. The V end lost 3 bases, the J end lost 4 bases, and 12 bases lay between the germline ends. CDR3 sequence: CASSFYREITEAFF. In DNA form, the CDR3 reads TGTGCCAGCAGTTTCTACAGGGAGATCACTGAAGCTTTCTTT.

This clonotype was found many times. The gene calls are TRBV25-1 and TRBJ2-3; TRBD2 matches 8 bases. This CDR3 is built from 17 residues. J was trimmed by 4 bases and V by 4 bases; bases with no gene match: 13. Looked up from germline, CDR1 is MGHDK and CDR2 is SYGVNS. The CDR3: CASSGRGRLALPDTQYF. In DNA form, the CDR3 reads TGTGCCAGCAGTGGGAGAGGGCGACTAGCGCTACCAGATACGCAGTATTTT.

This clonotype was seen ten or more times. The V call is TRBV7-2, the J call TRBJ1-5; TRBD1 matches 8 bases. The CDR3 consists of 13 residues. With V trimmed by 5 bases and J by 6 bases, 3 bases remained unmatched. Germline V gene lookup returns CDR1 SGHTA and CDR2 FQGNSA. The CDR3 sequence: CASSPGGGQPQHF. In DNA, the CDR3 is TGTGCCAGCAGCCCAGGGGGCGGTCAGCCCCAGCATTTT.

This clonotype has ten or more counts. One end of the junction varies from germline; a read error may be responsible. The V call is TRBV7-9, the J call TRBJ1-4; D gene ambiguous. Germline V gene sequence: CDR1 SEHNR, CDR2 FQNEAQ (reference sequence). The CDR3 runs to 14 residues. The CDR3 is CASSLVGTNEKLFF. CDR3 bases: TGTGCCAGCAGCTTAGTGGGCACCAATGAAAAGCTGTTTTTT.

The sample holds many counts of this clonotype. V is TRBV19 and J is TRBJ2-7; D is perhaps TRBD1 (6 bases). This CDR3 is built from 12 residues. Germline assignment: CDR1 LNHDA and CDR2 SQIVND (reference sequence). V dropped 5 bases and J dropped 5 bases, with 10 bases sitting between them. CDR3 nucleotide sequence: TGTGCCAGTAGTGCACAGGGCCACGAGCAGTACTTC. This sequence encodes CASSAQGHEQYF.

This clonotype was seen more than once but under ten times. This chain joins TRBV7-2 and TRBJ1-1; 9 bases map to TRBD1. The germline V gene encodes CDR1 SGHTA and CDR2 FQGNSA. The CDR3 covers 12 residues. The V gene end was trimmed by 5 bases and the J gene end by 11 bases; junction bases not matched to a gene: 6. CDR3 protein: CASSAGDRVAFF. The CDR3 region has the DNA TGTGCCAGCAGCGCGGGGGACAGGGTGGCTTTCTTT.

Comment on this clonotype: A read error may produce the germline difference seen at one junction end. The rearrangement joins TRBV7-9 to TRBJ2-1; D is unresolved. This CDR3 spans 16 amino acids. The germline V gene has CDR1 SEHNR and CDR2 FQNEAQ (reference sequence). The CDR3: CASSQDLSEPYAVQFF. The CDR3 region has the DNA TGCGCCAGCAGCCAAGATCTGAGCGAGCCGTATGCAGTGCAGTTCTTC. Using reference TRBV7-9 and TRBJ2-1 for the parts outside the CDR3, the full variable domain is DTGVSQNPRHKITKRGQNVTFRCDPISEHNRLYWYRQTLGQGPEFLTYFQNEAQLEKSRLLSDRFSAERPKGSFSTLEIQRTEQGDSAMYLCASSQDLSEPYAVQFFGPGTRLTVL.

Only one count was recorded for this clonotype. The V and J genes are TRBV29-1 and TRBJ2-7; 13 positions agree with TRBD2. Germline CDR1 and CDR2: SQVTM and ANQGSEA. J was trimmed by 6 bases and V by 5 bases; bases with no gene match: 4. CDR3 length: 13 residues. CDR3 bases: TGCAGCGTTACTAGCGGGAGGGCCAGCGAGCAGTACTTC. It specifies CSVTSGRASEQYF.

On this clonotype itself: One base away lies a much larger clone, so this may be a sequencing read error. The chain uses TRBV10-2 and TRBJ1-4, with 9 bases fitting TRBD1. In germline, CDR1 is WSHSY, CDR2 SAAADI. CDR3 length: 16 amino acids. J was trimmed by 10 bases and V by 6 bases; bases with no gene match: 15. In DNA form, the CDR3 reads TGCGCCAGCAGCCGGGACAGGGAGGAAGAAAGTAGAAAACTGTTTTTT. Translated: CASSRDREEESRKLFF.

The chain is built from TRBV20-1 and TRBJ2-5, with D unclear. Per the germline V gene, CDR1 is DFQATT and CDR2 is SNEGSKA (reference sequence). The CDR3 has 13 amino acids. Trimming left V 3 bases short and J 4 bases short, with 12 bases between. The CDR3 reads CSASRQTGETQYF. The DNA for the CDR3 is TGCAGTGCTAGCCGGCAGACGGGAGAGACCCAGTACTTC.

In regard to this clonotype: This CDR3 fails to terminate in the conserved phenylalanine or tryptophan, so it likely reflects a read error. No DNA is shown, since the ends of the CDR3 on it are uncertain; the CDR3 is the one TCRdb lists. The chain links TRBV4-1 to TRBJ1-1; TRBD1 reflects the table's D call only, with no check against the DNA. Germline CDR1 is MGHRA and CDR2 is YSYEKL. The CDR3 spans 10 amino acids, including both terminal residues. The CDR3 protein is CASSPAGGAY.

There are many counts of this clonotype. The V gene is TRBV9, the J gene TRBJ1-1; 9 positions agree with TRBD1. The CDR3 loop spans 17 amino acids. Germline V gene lookup returns CDR1 SGDLS and CDR2 YYNGEE. Unmatched junction bases numbered 6, after V lost 0 bases and J lost 0 bases. The CDR3 bases are TGTGCCAGCAGCGTAGATCCCGGGACAGGGTTGAACACTGAAGCTTTCTTT. Protein sequence: CASSVDPGTGLNTEAFF.

The V gene is TRBV7-2, the J gene TRBJ1-4; 9 bases match TRBD1. This CDR3 has 15 amino acids. V trimming: 6 bases; J trimming: 9 bases; junction bases outside the gene matches: 11. CDR1 is SGHTA and CDR2 is FQGNSA in the germline V gene. CDR3 sequence reads: CASRSGQGTEKKLFF. CDR3 nucleotide sequence: TGTGCCAGCAGATCGGGACAGGGCACAGAGAAAAAACTGTTTTTT.

The chain recombines TRBV25-1 with TRBJ1-1, with 9 bases aligning to TRBD1. This CDR3 has 14 residues. Germline V gene sequence: CDR1 MGHDK, CDR2 SYGVNS. V gave up 2 bases and J gave up 11 bases; unmatched junction bases: 9. This CDR3 reads CASSEIAGDRVAFF. The CDR3 nucleotides are TGTGCCAGCAGTGAAATTGCAGGGGACAGGGTGGCTTTCTTT.

As DNA, the CDR3 is TGTGCCAGCATCCGGGAAGGGCCGGGAGCTAATGAAAAACTGTTTTTT. It encodes CASIREGPGANEKLFF. The rearrangement links TRBV9 to TRBJ1-4, with D unresolved. V was shortened by 6 bases and J by 3 bases, with 18 bases between the two germline ends. CDR3 length: 16 residues. Germline V gene data show CDR1 as SGDLS and CDR2 as YYNGEE.